This T cell receptor (beta chain) was sequenced during a study of graft-versus-host responses after intestinal transplantation. Here immunoSEQ multiplex PCR was the method, and the copy in TCRdb shows in-frame clones only, minus some. The sample yields about 86,000 clones, around 89% seen once. This clone was seen a few times. The antigen remains undetermined. Germline V lookup: CDR1 SGHRS, CDR2 YFSETQ. The V and J ends lost 7 bases and 3 bases, in that order; junction bases with no gene match: 5. The CDR3 sequence is 14 residues long. The chain uses TRBV5-1 and TRBJ1-4, with TRBD1 matching 8 bases. Sequencing was performed on unstimulated CD4+ T cells sorted from spleen or lymph node cells, taken before transplant. This TCR was recovered from a human donor who was the organ donor for an intestinal transplant. CDR3 loop: CASAGGRSNEKLFF. DNA for the CDR3: TGCGCCAGCGCAGGGGGCCGATCTAATGAAAAACTGTTTTTT. The full variable domain, its missing parts supplied by reference TRBV5-1 and TRBJ1-4, is KAGVTQTPRYLIKTRGQQVTLSCSPISGHRSVSWYQQTPGQGLQFLFEYFSETQRNKGNFPGRFSGRQFSNSRSEMNVSTLELGDSALYLCASAGGRSNEKLFFGSGTQLSVL.